This TCR beta chain was sequenced in a study of beta chain features in type 1 diabetes. Study-wide results and limits: The naive, central memory and Treg TCRB repertoires looked more alike in patients than they did in healthy donors. For TCRB rearrangement, an influence of HLA type remained unresolved here.

The whole isolated RNA underwent reverse transcription, so sequencing captured expressed TCRB transcripts. Clones were read by immunoSEQ multiplex PCR, and TCRdb kept only the in-frame ones, dropping some. The profile shows approximately 38,000 clones, roughly 49% of them singletons. The CDR3 has 14 residues. The germline CDR1 and CDR2 sequences are SNHLY and FYNNEI. The J segment lost 8 bases and the V segment lost 5 bases, leaving 9 bases of the junction unmatched. A word on this clone: Its antigen is undetermined.

The chain couples TRBV2 to TRBJ1-2, with 9 bases matching TRBD1. This clonotype originated in a woman aged 18-35 years in good health. Sequencing input: central memory CD4+ T cells from blood. The CDR3 here is CASSRSGTGNGYTF. DNA for the CDR3: TGTGCCAGCAGTAGATCCGGGACAGGGAACGGCTACACCTTC.